This TCR beta chain was retrieved from a study of T cell responses to AZD1222 COVID-19 vaccine. The germline V gene encodes CDR1 SGHKS and CDR2 YYEKEE (reference sequence). There are 17 residues in the CDR3. V was clipped by 1 base and J by 3 bases, with 17 bases between them. Whole-study results and caveats: Spike was spanned by vaccine-associated CD4 TCRs, with dominance at 160-218 and 743-854. When two AZD1222 doses had been given, Spike-specific TCR breadth and depth rose. Among AZD1222 vaccinees, only six were seropositive at baseline.

Assay used: immunoSEQ multiplex PCR; TCRdb lists only in-frame clones, some missing. The table records about 190,000 clones, over 85% of them present only once. Details on this clone: What it binds is unknown.

The TCR was taken from an adult who received the MenACWY meningococcal vaccine as a control. The V and J genes are TRBV5-5 and TRBJ1-5; no clear D gene. Sample: peripheral blood, taken 28 days after the second dose of the MenACWY control vaccine. The CDR3: CASSLMVSRLLNQPQHF. The CDR3 DNA sequence: TGTGCCAGCAGCTTGATGGTCTCTCGTTTACTCAATCAGCCCCAGCATTTT.